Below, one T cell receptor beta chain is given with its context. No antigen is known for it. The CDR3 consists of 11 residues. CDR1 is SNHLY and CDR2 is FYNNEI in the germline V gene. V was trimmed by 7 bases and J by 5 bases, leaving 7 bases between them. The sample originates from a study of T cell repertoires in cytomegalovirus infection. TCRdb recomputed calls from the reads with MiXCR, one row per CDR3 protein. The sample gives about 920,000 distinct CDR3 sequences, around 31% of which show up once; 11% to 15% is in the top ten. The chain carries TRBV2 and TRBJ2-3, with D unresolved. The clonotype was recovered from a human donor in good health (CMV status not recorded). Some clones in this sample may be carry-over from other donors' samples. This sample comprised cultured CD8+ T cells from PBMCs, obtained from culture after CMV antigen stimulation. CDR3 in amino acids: CASNTEDTQYF. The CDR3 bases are TGTGCCAGCAACACAGAAGATACGCAGTATTTT.